One and the same sample provided the 8 T cell receptor beta chains below, sequenced in a study of cytomegalovirus exposure and HLA in healthy donors. The PCR made use of 60 Vbeta and 13 Jbeta primers. Data came from immunoSEQ multiplex PCR; TCRdb stores just in-frame clones and leaves some out. This sample yields about 99,000 clones, of which approximately 70% are seen a single time; roughly 3.5% belongs to the top ten. The sequenced sample consisted of PBMCs. Source of these receptors: a woman between 45 and 65 years old in good health and CMV-seronegative.

V and J are TRBV4-1 and TRBJ2-7; 8 bases are a match to TRBD2. Germline V gene data show CDR1 as MGHRA and CDR2 as YSYEKL. Unmatched junction bases numbered 6, after V lost 0 bases and J lost 8 bases. This CDR3 comprises 14 residues. The CDR3 sequence: CASSQDSGELQQYF. The CDR3 DNA follows: TGCGCCAGCAGCCAAGATAGCGGGGAATTACAGCAGTACTTC.

The chain links TRBV19 to TRBJ2-7; 8 nucleotides align to TRBD1. The CDR3 is 14 amino acids. Trimming at V came to 2 bases and at J to 4 bases, leaving 4 bases not matched to a gene. The V gene's germline CDR1 is LNHDA and CDR2 SQIVND (reference sequence). The CDR3 spells CASSIPGTGYEQYF. The DNA of the CDR3 is TGTGCCAGTAGTATACCGGGGACAGGTTACGAGCAGTACTTC.

V and J are TRBV15 and TRBJ2-7; TRBD1 matches 8 bases. V lost 5 bases, J lost 2 bases, and 8 bases stayed unmatched. Germline assignment: CDR1 LNHNV and CDR2 YYDKDF (reference sequence). The CDR3 sequence is 15 residues long. The CDR3: CATSAEMGQAYEQYF. In DNA form, the CDR3 reads TGTGCCACCAGCGCGGAGATGGGACAGGCCTACGAGCAGTACTTC. The variable domain in full, with the rest retrieved from reference TRBV15 and TRBJ2-7, is DAMVIQNPRYQVTQFGKPVTLSCSQTLNHNVMYWYQQKSSQAPKLLFHYYDKDFNNEADTPDNFQSRRPNTSFCFLDIRSPGLGDTAMYLCATSAEMGQAYEQYFGPGTRLTVT.

This clone has only a few counts. The J gene is TRBJ1-2, the V gene TRBV27; D is perhaps TRBD1 (5 bases). Deletions cut 5 bases from V and 5 bases from J, with 12 bases between. The germline V gene encodes CDR1 MNHEY and CDR2 SMNVEV (reference sequence). The CDR3 sequence is 13 residues long. The CDR3, as DNA: TGTGCCAGCAGTATTGACAGAAGGTATGGCTACACCTTC. Translated: CASSIDRRYGYTF.

This chain connects TRBV4-3 to TRBJ2-2; 10 nucleotides agree with TRBD1. J lost 6 bases, V lost 3 bases, and 1 base had no gene match. This CDR3 is built from 14 residues. Germline V gene data show CDR1 as LGHNA and CDR2 as YSLEER. The CDR3, as DNA: TGCGCCAGCAGCCAGACAGGGGGCCCCGGGGAGCTGTTTTTT. It specifies CASSQTGGPGELFF.

This chain connects TRBV10-1 to TRBJ2-1; 8 bases fit TRBD2. V trimming: 7 bases; J trimming: 2 bases; junction bases outside the gene matches: 13. CDR1 and CDR2 from the germline V gene are WNHNN and SYGVQD (reference sequence). The CDR3 covers 17 residues. The DNA for the CDR3 is TGCGCCAGCACCCCCAACGTGGTAGCGGGGCCCTACAATGAGCAGTTCTTC. As protein: CASTPNVVAGPYNEQFF.

The gene calls are TRBV18 and TRBJ2-2, with TRBD1 matching 8 bases. This CDR3 comprises 15 residues. Trimming removed 3 bases from V and 5 bases from J; junction bases left unmatched: 5. Germline V gene data show CDR1 as KGHSH and CDR2 as LQKENI. The CDR3 region has the DNA TGTGCCAGCTCACCCCCAGGGGGCAAGACCGGGGAGCTGTTTTTT. Amino acid sequence: CASSPPGGKTGELFF.

The chain couples TRBV10-1 to TRBJ1-3; no definite D call. Trimming left V 9 bases short and J 0 bases short, with 15 bases between. Germline V CDR1 and CDR2: WNHNN, SYGVQD (reference sequence). The CDR3 runs 15 residues. For the CDR3, the DNA is TGCGCCAGTACCCTAGGAGAGGGCTCTGGAAACACCATATATTTT. Its translation: CASTLGEGSGNTIYF.